The entry below gives a single T cell receptor beta chain sequence along with its context. This sample was included in a study of blood T cell repertoires in COVID-19. Study summary: Spain, Italy and the United States supplied samples that represented acute and convalescent COVID-19. In each case, the material was cDNA or gDNA derived from T cells, B-cell-depleted T cells, or PBMCs.

In the study's own analysis: The authors estimated nucleated cell counts from reference gene primer amplification. Clones were read by immunoSEQ multiplex PCR, and TCRdb kept only the in-frame ones, dropping some. V, J and clone size were drawn from that table, and D and trimming were deduced from the DNA. The data contain about 69,000 clones, about 91% of them seen just once; the ten biggest clones take up 4.5% to 5%. The material sequenced was peripheral blood. The TCR originated in a woman aged 45 to 65 with active COVID-19.

Here the CDR3 reads CSVDGGRRETQYF. CDR3 DNA: TGCAGCGTTGATGGCGGGAGACGAGAGACCCAGTACTTC. The gene calls are TRBV29-1 and TRBJ2-5; 7 bases map to TRBD2. From germline, CDR1 is SQVTM and CDR2 ANQGSEA. The trim removed 3 bases at V and 4 bases at J, leaving 5 bases unmatched. This CDR3 spans 13 amino acids. The whole variable domain, remainder taken from reference TRBV29-1 and TRBJ2-5, is SAVISQKPSRDICQRGTSLTIQCQVDSQVTMMFWYRQQPGQSLTLIATANQGSEATYESGFVIDKFPISRPNLTFSTLTVSNMSPEDSSIYLCSVDGGRRETQYFGPGTRLLVL.